Below, 9 T cell receptor beta chains from the same sample are listed, as sequenced in a study of shared clonotypes between healthy human individuals. Profiled with immunoSEQ multiplex PCR; TCRdb holds only in-frame clones, not every one. The repertoire includes about 490,000 clones, approximately 80% of them detected once, and around 12% sits in the top ten. Material: PBMCs. The receptors come from a woman aged 40 to 50 in good health. Some clones in this sample may be carry-over from other donors' samples.

A note on this clone: The sample carries other DNA sequences with the same CDR3. The chain combines TRBV5-1 with TRBJ1-5; 7 bases fit TRBD1. This CDR3 comprises 15 residues. Germline values: CDR1 SGHRS, CDR2 YFSETQ. J was trimmed by 2 bases and V by 2 bases; bases with no gene match: 4. The CDR3 coding sequence is TGCGCCAGCAGCTTAACAGGGGAGGGCAATCAGCCCCAGCATTTT. It codes for CASSLTGEGNQPQHF.

This clone was seen once. This CDR3 reads CASSEADNYGYTF. The DNA of the CDR3 is TGTGCCAGCAGTGAGGCAGACAACTATGGCTACACCTTC. The chain links TRBV2 to TRBJ1-2, with D unresolved. Germline V CDR1 and CDR2: SNHLY, FYNNEI. V was clipped by 3 bases and J by 2 bases, with 7 bases between them. This CDR3 is 13 amino acids long.

J is TRBJ1-3 and V is TRBV7-9; D uncertain. From germline, CDR1 is SEHNR and CDR2 FQNEAQ (reference sequence). The V end was cut by 1 base, the J end by 4 bases, with 11 bases between. The CDR3 is made up of 15 amino acids. In DNA form, the CDR3 reads TGTGCCAGCAGCTTAGGTTCGGGGTTCGGAAACACCATATATTTT. Its translation is CASSLGSGFGNTIYF.

V is TRBV18 and J is TRBJ1-3, with 9 bases aligning to TRBD1. With 3 bases clipped from V and 4 bases from J, the junction kept 1 base outside the gene matches. The germline V gene has CDR1 KGHSH and CDR2 LQKENI. The CDR3 sequence is 14 residues long. The CDR3 DNA reads as TGTGCCAGCTCACCCGGGACAGGGGGAAACACCATATATTTT. Translated, it gives CASSPGTGGNTIYF.

V gene TRBV19 combines with J gene TRBJ2-4; possibly TRBD2 for D (5 bases). V lost 9 bases and J lost 0, with 9 bases in between. The CDR3 extends over 13 amino acids. From germline, CDR1 is LNHDA and CDR2 SQIVND (reference sequence). CDR3 bases: TGTGCCAGCCGCGGGCTAGCCAAAAACATTCAGTACTTC. Translated: CASRGLAKNIQYF.

The chain links TRBV9 to TRBJ2-1; a possible D gene is TRBD2 (6 bases). The CDR3 is 20 residues long. V lost 0 bases, J lost 3 bases, and 25 bases lay in between. Germline V gives CDR1 SGDLS, CDR2 YYNGEE. CDR3 sequence reads: CASSVEFPGTSPWVYNEQFF. The CDR3 nucleotides read TGTGCCAGCAGCGTAGAATTTCCCGGGACTTCACCATGGGTCTACAATGAGCAGTTCTTC.

This clone was counted a few times. J is TRBJ1-1 and V is TRBV6-1; D is possibly TRBD1 (5 bases). The CDR3 runs 14 residues. In germline, CDR1 is MNHNS, CDR2 SASEGT. V was pared by 4 bases and J by 5 bases, with 14 bases between. The CDR3 sequence: CASSVEGSRTEAFF. The CDR3 nucleotides read TGTGCCAGCAGTGTTGAGGGGAGTCGAACTGAAGCTTTCTTT.

The chain is built from TRBV7-2 and TRBJ2-6; D gene unclear. The germline V gene has CDR1 SGHTA and CDR2 FQGNSA. There are 14 residues in the CDR3. V was trimmed by 2 bases and J by 1 base, leaving 3 bases between them. CDR3 residues: CASSLKSGANVLTF. DNA of the CDR3: TGTGCCAGCAGCTTAAAGTCTGGGGCCAACGTCCTGACTTTC.

This clone has just a few counts. The rearrangement links TRBV14 to TRBJ2-1, with 8 bases identical to TRBD2. Unmatched junction bases numbered 5, after V lost 1 base and J lost 3 bases. CDR3 length equals 16 residues. Germline CDR1 reads SGHDN; CDR2 reads FVKESK. This CDR3 is CASSQVWLAGYNEQFF. CDR3 in DNA: TGTGCCAGCAGCCAAGTGTGGCTAGCGGGCTACAATGAGCAGTTCTTC. The full variable domain, rest sourced from reference TRBV14 and TRBJ2-1, is EAGVTQFPSHSVIEKGQTVTLRCDPISGHDNLYWYRRVMGKEIKFLLHFVKESKQDESGMPNNRFLAERTGGTYSTLKVQPAELEDSGVYFCASSQVWLAGYNEQFFGPGTRLTVL.